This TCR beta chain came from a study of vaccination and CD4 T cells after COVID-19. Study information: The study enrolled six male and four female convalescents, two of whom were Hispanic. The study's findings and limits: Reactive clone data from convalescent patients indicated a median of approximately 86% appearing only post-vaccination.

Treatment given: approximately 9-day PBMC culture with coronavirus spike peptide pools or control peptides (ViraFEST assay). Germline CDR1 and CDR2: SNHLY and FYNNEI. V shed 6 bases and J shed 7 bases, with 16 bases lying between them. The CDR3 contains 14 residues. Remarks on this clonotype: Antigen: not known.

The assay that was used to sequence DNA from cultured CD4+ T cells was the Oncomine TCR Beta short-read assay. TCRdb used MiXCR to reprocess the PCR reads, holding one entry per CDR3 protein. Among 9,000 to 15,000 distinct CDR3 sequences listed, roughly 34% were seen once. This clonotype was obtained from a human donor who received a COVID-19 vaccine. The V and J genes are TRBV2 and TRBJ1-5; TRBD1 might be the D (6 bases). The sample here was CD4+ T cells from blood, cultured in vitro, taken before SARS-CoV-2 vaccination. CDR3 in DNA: TGTGCCAGCAGCATAAGGAGGGGGGAGCAGCCCCAGCATTTT. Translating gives CASSIRRGEQPQHF.